Presented here are 12 T cell receptor beta chains from one specimen sequenced in a study of blood T cells in healthy people across ages. For the second PCR, which ran for roughly 7 to 11 cycles, a sample-barcoded 5' primer and a J-beta primer mix were used. TCRdb recomputed calls from the 5' RACE reads with MiXCR, one row per CDR3 protein. Of 650,000 or so distinct CDR3 sequences in the sample, 40% to 65% were seen once. The sample was blood. The receptors here all came from a woman of 80 years or more in good health.

The genes are TRBV5-1 and TRBJ2-3, with no clear D. The CDR3 consists of 13 residues. V lost 0 bases, J lost 3 bases, and 5 bases lay in between. From germline, CDR1 is SGHRS and CDR2 YFSETQ. CDR3 loop: CASSLVETDTQYF. CDR3 coding DNA: TGCGCCAGCAGCTTGGTTGAGACAGATACGCAGTATTTT.

The chain has TRBV20-1 and TRBJ2-5; D unclear. Germline V gives CDR1 DFQATT, CDR2 SNEGSKA (reference sequence). The CDR3 covers 12 residues. The V gene lost 6 bases and the J gene lost 2 bases, with 10 bases spanning the gap. The DNA of the CDR3 is TGCAGTGCGGGCTGGGGTCAAGAGACCCAGTACTTC. Translating it yields CSAGWGQETQYF.

This clonotype was picked up many times. The V call is TRBV5-1, the J call TRBJ1-5, with 10 bases aligning to TRBD1. This CDR3 spans 15 amino acids. CDR1 is SGHRS, CDR2 YFSETQ, per germline. V shed 6 bases, J shed 8 bases, and the junction held 11 bases outside the gene matches. CDR3 sequence (DNA): TGCGCCAGCAAGTTATCGGGACAGGGGTTTGAGCCCCAGCATTTT. Protein: CASKLSGQGFEPQHF.

The gene calls are TRBV6-5 and TRBJ2-1, with 8 positions matching TRBD2. Germline CDR1 reads MNHEY; CDR2 reads SVGAGI. The ends lost 5 bases at V and 15 bases at J; junction bases unmatched: 18. The CDR3 is made up of 15 amino acids. Written as DNA, the CDR3 is TGTGCCAGCAGTCTCCGGGCGGGAGGTACAAGGGGTGCGTTCTTC. It codes for CASSLRAGGTRGAFF.

In nucleotides, the CDR3 is TGTGCCAGCAGCTTGGAAGCGGGGAATCTTGGGACCCAGTACTTC. This sequence encodes CASSLEAGNLGTQYF. This rearrangement joins TRBV5-5 to TRBJ2-5, with 7 bases identical to TRBD2. V shed 0 bases and J 7 bases; nucleotides not matched to a gene: 9. Germline V CDR1 and CDR2: SGHKS, YYEKEE (reference sequence). CDR3 size: 15 residues.

The V gene is TRBV28, the J gene TRBJ2-7; D is unresolved. Per the germline V gene, CDR1 is MDHEN and CDR2 is SYDVKM. V lost 3 bases and J 2 bases, leaving 14 bases between the germline ends. The CDR3 covers 15 residues. The CDR3 sequence: CASSFFGQPTYEQYF. CDR3 in DNA: TGTGCCAGCAGTTTTTTCGGGCAGCCGACCTACGAGCAGTACTTC.

This clonotype showed up many times. V and J are TRBV5-1 and TRBJ2-5; D is undetermined. V gave up 0 bases and J gave up 2 bases, with 11 bases separating them. The germline V gene has CDR1 SGHRS and CDR2 YFSETQ. The CDR3 consists of 15 residues. The DNA for the CDR3 is TGCGCCAGCAGCTTGGGAACCGTAACTCAAGAGACCCAGTACTTC. It is translated as CASSLGTVTQETQYF.

About this clonotype: One base away lies a much larger clone, so this may be a sequencing read error. The V call is TRBV6-1, the J call TRBJ2-6; tentatively, D is TRBD1 (6 bases). This CDR3 region has 15 residues. CDR1 MNHNS and CDR2 SASEGT come from the germline V gene. Here the CDR3 reads CASNEQGSGANALTF. The CDR3 nucleotides read TGTGCCAGCAATGAACAGGGCTCTGGGGCCAACGCCCTGACTTTC.

This clonotype showed up just a few times. This chain uses TRBV4-3 with TRBJ1-2; D gene unclear. Germline V lookup: CDR1 LGHNA, CDR2 YSLEER. The V end lost 0 bases, the J end lost 4 bases, and 9 bases lay between the germline ends. The CDR3 sequence is 14 residues long. CDR3: CASSQDSSGYGYTF. In DNA form, the CDR3 reads TGCGCCAGCAGCCAAGATTCCAGCGGCTATGGCTACACCTTC.

This clonotype occurred many times. The rearrangement joins TRBV4-1 to TRBJ2-1; D is uncertain. CDR3 size: 13 residues. Germline CDR1 reads MGHRA; CDR2 reads YSYEKL. Trimming removed 0 bases at V and 7 bases at J, with 7 bases between. CDR3 sequence: CASSQERRNEQFF. CDR3 nucleotides: TGCGCCAGCAGCCAAGAAAGGAGAAATGAGCAGTTCTTC.

At least ten counts were recorded for this clonotype. The chain joins TRBV5-1 to TRBJ2-1, with 15 bases lining up with TRBD2. J was trimmed by 7 bases and V by 1 base; bases with no gene match: 3. Germline CDR1 SGHRS, CDR2 YFSETQ. The CDR3 is 16 amino acids. For the CDR3, the DNA is TGCGCCAGCAGCTTGCCCGGGACTAGCGGGGGGAATGAGCAGTTCTTC. Protein: CASSLPGTSGGNEQFF.

J is TRBJ2-1 and V is TRBV24-1, with 10 nucleotides matching TRBD2. J lost 3 bases, V lost 7 bases, and 8 bases had no gene match. The CDR3 sequence is 16 residues long. Germline loops: CDR1 KGHDR, CDR2 SFDVKD. CDR3 region: CATRPSRTSGYNEQFF. CDR3 nucleotides: TGTGCCACCAGACCCTCGAGGACTAGCGGCTACAATGAGCAGTTCTTC.